This entry lists 5 T cell receptor beta chains sequenced from one sample in a study of cytomegalovirus exposure and HLA in healthy donors. The PCR had 60 Vbeta and 13 Jbeta primers. Only in-frame clones appear in the TCRdb table, and some are missing; sequencing was by immunoSEQ multiplex PCR. The sample contains 70,000 or so clones, roughly 74% of which appear only once. Sequenced: PBMCs. These receptors came from a woman aged 55 to 70 in good health and CMV-seropositive.

The rearrangement links TRBV19 to TRBJ1-5; 8 bases match TRBD1. The CDR3 consists of 12 residues. Looked up from germline, CDR1 is LNHDA and CDR2 is SQIVND (reference sequence). V dropped 8 bases and J dropped 7; count of bases not matched to a gene: 4. In DNA, the CDR3 is TGTGCCAGTGGACAGGGATACCAGCCCCAGCATTTT. Translated, it gives CASGQGYQPQHF.

The chain uses TRBV5-8 and TRBJ2-1, with a weak D call TRBD2 (7 bases). Germline CDR1 and CDR2: SGHTS and YDEGEE. The ends were cut back, 4 bases at V and 4 bases at J, with 18 bases in the middle. The CDR3 totals 16 residues. This CDR3 reads CASSPQRGGVYNEQFF. Written as DNA, the CDR3 is TGTGCCAGCAGCCCGCAGAGGGGGGGAGTATACAATGAGCAGTTCTTC.

This clone was recorded once. V usage is TRBV18 and J usage is TRBJ2-7; unclear D gene. The V end lost 4 bases, the J end lost 4 bases, and 14 bases lay between the germline ends. The CDR3 consists of 14 residues. Germline V gene sequence: CDR1 KGHSH, CDR2 LQKENI. CDR3 in amino acids: CASSLSQENYEQYF. The CDR3 DNA follows: TGTGCCAGCTCACTTAGTCAGGAAAATTACGAGCAGTACTTC.

This clone was seen more than once but under ten times. The chain combines TRBV6-1 with TRBJ1-5; D remains unclear. The V gene's germline CDR1 is MNHNS and CDR2 SASEGT. V lost 5 bases and J 7 bases, leaving 12 bases between the germline ends. This CDR3 comprises 13 residues. The CDR3 protein is CASSTEGGQPQHF. CDR3 in DNA: TGTGCCAGCAGTACAGAAGGAGGGCAGCCCCAGCATTTT.

The chain joins TRBV7-2 to TRBJ1-2; D is perhaps TRBD1 (5 bases). V was cut by 5 bases and J by 3 bases, with 13 bases left in between. The CDR3 extends over 14 amino acids. Germline assignment: CDR1 SGHTA and CDR2 FQGNSA. CDR3: CASSPTLTDYGYTF. In DNA form, the CDR3 reads TGTGCCAGCAGCCCCACACTGACAGACTATGGCTACACCTTC.